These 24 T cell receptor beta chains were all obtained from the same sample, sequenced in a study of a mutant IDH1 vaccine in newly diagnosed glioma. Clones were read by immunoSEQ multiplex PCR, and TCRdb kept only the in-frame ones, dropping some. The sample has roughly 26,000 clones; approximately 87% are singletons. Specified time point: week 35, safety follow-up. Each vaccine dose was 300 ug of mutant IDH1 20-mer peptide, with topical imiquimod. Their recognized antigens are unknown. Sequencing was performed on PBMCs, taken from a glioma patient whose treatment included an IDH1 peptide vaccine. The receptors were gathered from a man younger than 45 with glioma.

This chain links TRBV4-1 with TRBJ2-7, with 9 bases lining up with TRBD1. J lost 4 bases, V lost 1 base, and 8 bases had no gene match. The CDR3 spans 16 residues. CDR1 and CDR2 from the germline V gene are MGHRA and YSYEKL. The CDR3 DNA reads TGCGCCAGCAGCCAAGGAGTACAGGGGGCAGGGTACGAGCAGTACTTC. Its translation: CASSQGVQGAGYEQYF.

The CDR3 nucleotides are TGCGCCAGCAGCTTAGGGCGTGGGGACACTGAAGCTTTCTTT. It translates to CASSLGRGDTEAFF. The chain combines TRBV5-1 with TRBJ1-1; D unclear. Trimming shortened V by 2 bases and J by 3 bases, and 11 bases separated the two germline ends. There are 14 residues in the CDR3. Germline V gene sequence: CDR1 SGHRS, CDR2 YFSETQ.

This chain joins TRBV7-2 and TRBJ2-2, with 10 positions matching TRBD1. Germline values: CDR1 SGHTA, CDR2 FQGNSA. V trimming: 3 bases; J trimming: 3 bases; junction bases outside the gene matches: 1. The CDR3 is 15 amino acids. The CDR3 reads CASSLGQGYTGELFF. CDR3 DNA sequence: TGTGCCAGCAGCTTGGGACAGGGGTACACCGGGGAGCTGTTTTTT. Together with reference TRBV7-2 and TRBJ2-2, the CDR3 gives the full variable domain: GAGVSQSPSNKVTEKGKDVELRCDPISGHTALYWYRQSLGQGLEFLIYFQGNSAPDKSGLPSDRFSAERTGGSVSTLTIQRTQQEDSAVYLCASSLGQGYTGELFFGEGSRLTVL.

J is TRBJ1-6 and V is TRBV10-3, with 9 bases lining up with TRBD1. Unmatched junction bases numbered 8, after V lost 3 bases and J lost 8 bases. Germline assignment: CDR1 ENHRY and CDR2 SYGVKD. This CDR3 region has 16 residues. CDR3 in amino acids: CAISDTGTGLDSPLHF. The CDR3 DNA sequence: TGTGCCATCAGTGATACCGGGACAGGGTTGGATTCACCCCTCCACTTT.

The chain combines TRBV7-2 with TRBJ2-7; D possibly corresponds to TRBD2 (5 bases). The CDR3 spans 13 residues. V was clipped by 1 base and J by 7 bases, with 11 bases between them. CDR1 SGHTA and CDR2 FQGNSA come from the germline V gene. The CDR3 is CASSLGGVGEQYF. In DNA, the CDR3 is TGTGCCAGCAGCTTAGGGGGAGTGGGAGAGCAGTACTTC.

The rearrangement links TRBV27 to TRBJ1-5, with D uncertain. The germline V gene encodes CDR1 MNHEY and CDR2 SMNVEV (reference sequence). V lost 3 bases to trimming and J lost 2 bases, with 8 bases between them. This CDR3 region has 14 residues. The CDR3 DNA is TGTGCCAGCAGTTTCCTCCGGGGCAATCAGCCCCAGCATTTT. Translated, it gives CASSFLRGNQPQHF.

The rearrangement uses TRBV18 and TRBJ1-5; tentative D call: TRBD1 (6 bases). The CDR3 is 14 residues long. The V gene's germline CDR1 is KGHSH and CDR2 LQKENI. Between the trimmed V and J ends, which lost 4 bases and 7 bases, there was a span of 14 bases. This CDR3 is CASSLQGSRQPQHF. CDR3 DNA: TGTGCCAGCTCACTACAGGGTTCTAGGCAGCCCCAGCATTTT.

As DNA, the CDR3 is TGTGCCAGCAGCCCGAGCGGGGGTAATGGTCTCGAGCAGTACTTC. Translation: CASSPSGGNGLEQYF. V is TRBV7-2 and J is TRBJ2-7, with 8 nucleotides matching TRBD2. This CDR3 contains 15 residues. From germline, CDR1 is SGHTA and CDR2 FQGNSA. V lost 5 bases, J lost 6 bases, and 12 bases stayed unmatched.

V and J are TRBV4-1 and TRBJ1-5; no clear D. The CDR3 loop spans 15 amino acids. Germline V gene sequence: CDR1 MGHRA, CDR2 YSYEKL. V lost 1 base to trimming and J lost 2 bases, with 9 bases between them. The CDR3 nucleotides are TGCGCCAGCAGCCAAGGGGGATCTGGCAATCAGCCCCAGCATTTT. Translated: CASSQGGSGNQPQHF.

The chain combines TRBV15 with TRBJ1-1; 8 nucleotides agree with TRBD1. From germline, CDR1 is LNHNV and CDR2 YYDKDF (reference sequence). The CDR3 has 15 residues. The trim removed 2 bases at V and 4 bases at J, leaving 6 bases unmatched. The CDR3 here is CATSRRQGSFTEAFF. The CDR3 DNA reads TGTGCCACCAGCAGACGACAGGGGAGTTTCACTGAAGCTTTCTTT.

The CDR3 is CASSHVGQGRRLGGYTF. CDR3 DNA: TGTGCCAGCAGCCATGTCGGACAGGGAAGGCGGTTAGGTGGCTACACCTTC. The chain links TRBV11-1 to TRBJ1-2; TRBD1 agrees at 8 bases. The CDR3 loop spans 17 amino acids. The V gene's germline CDR1 is SGHAT and CDR2 FQDESV (reference sequence). With 5 bases clipped from V and 7 bases from J, the junction kept 18 bases outside the gene matches.

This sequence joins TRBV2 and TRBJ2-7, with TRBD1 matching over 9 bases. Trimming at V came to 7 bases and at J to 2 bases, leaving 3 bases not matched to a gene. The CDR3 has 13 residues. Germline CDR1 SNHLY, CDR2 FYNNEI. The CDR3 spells CASTRTGAYEQYF. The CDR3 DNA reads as TGTGCCAGCACCAGGACAGGGGCCTACGAGCAGTACTTC.

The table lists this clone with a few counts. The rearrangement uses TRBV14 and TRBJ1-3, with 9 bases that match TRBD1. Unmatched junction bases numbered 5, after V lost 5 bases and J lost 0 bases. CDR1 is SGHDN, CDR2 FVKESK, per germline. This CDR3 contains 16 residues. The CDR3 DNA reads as TGTGCCAGCAGCGAGGGACAGGGATCCTCTGGAAACACCATATATTTT. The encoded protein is CASSEGQGSSGNTIYF.

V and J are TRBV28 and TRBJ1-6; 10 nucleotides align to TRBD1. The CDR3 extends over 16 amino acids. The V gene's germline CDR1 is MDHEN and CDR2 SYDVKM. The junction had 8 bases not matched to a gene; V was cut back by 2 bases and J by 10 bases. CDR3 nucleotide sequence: TGTGCCAGCAGTTTAGGGACAGGGGCCGGCGAGTCACCCCTCCACTTT. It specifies CASSLGTGAGESPLHF.

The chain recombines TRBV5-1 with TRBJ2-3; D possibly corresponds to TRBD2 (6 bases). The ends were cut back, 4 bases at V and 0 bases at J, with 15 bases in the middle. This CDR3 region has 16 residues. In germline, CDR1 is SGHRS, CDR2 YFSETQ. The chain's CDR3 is CASSGRTGTSTDTQYF. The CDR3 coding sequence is TGCGCCAGCAGCGGCAGGACGGGGACTAGCACAGATACGCAGTATTTT.

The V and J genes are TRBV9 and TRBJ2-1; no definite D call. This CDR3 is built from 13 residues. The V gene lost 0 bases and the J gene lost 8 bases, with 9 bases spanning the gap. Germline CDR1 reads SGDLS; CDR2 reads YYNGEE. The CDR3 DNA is TGTGCCAGCAGCGTAGATCGCCGGGATGAGCAGTTCTTC. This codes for CASSVDRRDEQFF.

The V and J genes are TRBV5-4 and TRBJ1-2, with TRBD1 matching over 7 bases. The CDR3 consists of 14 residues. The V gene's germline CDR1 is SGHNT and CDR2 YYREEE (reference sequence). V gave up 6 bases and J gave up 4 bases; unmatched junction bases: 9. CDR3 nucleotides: TGTGCCAGCACCCTACAGGGGTTGGTCTATGGCTACACCTTC. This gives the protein CASTLQGLVYGYTF.

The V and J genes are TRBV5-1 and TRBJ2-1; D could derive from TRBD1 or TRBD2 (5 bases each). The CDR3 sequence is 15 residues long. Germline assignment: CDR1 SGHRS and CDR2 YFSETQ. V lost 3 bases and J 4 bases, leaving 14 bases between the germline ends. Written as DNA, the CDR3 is TGCGCCAGCAGCTCGTCCGGGGCGACATACAATGAGCAGTTCTTC. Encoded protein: CASSSSGATYNEQFF.

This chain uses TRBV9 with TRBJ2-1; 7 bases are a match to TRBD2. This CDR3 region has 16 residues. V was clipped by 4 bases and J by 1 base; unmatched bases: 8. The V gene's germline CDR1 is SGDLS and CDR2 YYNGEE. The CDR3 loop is CASSLSGGRSYNEQFF. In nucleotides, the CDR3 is TGTGCCAGCAGCCTCTCGGGGGGTCGGTCCTACAATGAGCAGTTCTTC.

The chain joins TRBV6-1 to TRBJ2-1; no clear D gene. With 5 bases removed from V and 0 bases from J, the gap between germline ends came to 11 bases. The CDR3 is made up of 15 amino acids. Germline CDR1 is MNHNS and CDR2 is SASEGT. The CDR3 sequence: CASSLQAGSYNEQFF. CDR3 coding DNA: TGTGCCAGCAGTCTTCAGGCTGGCTCCTACAATGAGCAGTTCTTC.

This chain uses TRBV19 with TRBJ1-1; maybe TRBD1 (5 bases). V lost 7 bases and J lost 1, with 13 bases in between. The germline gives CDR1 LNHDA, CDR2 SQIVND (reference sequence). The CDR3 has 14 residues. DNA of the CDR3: TGTGCCAGTATCCCTGGGGGGTCGAACACTGAAGCTTTCTTT. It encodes CASIPGGSNTEAFF.

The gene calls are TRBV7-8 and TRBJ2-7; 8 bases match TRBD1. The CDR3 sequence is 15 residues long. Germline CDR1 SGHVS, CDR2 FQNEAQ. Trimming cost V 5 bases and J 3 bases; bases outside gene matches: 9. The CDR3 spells CASSHRDRLFYEQYF. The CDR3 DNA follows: TGTGCCAGCAGCCACCGGGACAGGCTTTTCTACGAGCAGTACTTC.

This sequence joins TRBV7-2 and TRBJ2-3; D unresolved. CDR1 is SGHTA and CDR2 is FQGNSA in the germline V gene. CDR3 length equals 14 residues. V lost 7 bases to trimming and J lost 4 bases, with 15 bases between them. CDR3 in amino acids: CASTITQWADTQYF. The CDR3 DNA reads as TGTGCCAGCACCATTACTCAGTGGGCAGATACGCAGTATTTT.

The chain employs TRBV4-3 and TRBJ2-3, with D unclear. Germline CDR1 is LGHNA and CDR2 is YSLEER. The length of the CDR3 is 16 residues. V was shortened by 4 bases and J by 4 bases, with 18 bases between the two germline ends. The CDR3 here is CASSPVLDHEADTQYF. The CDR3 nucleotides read TGCGCCAGCAGCCCTGTTTTGGACCACGAAGCAGATACGCAGTATTTT.